These T cell receptor beta chains were read from a single sample in a study of T cell responses to AZD1222 COVID-19 vaccine. Clones were read by immunoSEQ multiplex PCR, and TCRdb kept only the in-frame ones, dropping some. This table has about 63,000 clones, roughly 85% appearing once. This specimen was peripheral blood, taken 28 days after the second AZD1222 dose. The receptor set was obtained from an adult who received the AZD1222 COVID-19 vaccine. Both conserved end residues are part of each CDR3. A D gene is named only where the DNA matches it firmly. The size field is filled for only some rows; it gives once, few, many or a size class.

J gene: TRBJ1-1
D gene: -
CDR3 length: 14
clone size: -
V gene: TRBV4-3
CDR3 protein: CASSQGRVNTEAFF
CDR3 DNA: TGCGCCAGCAGCCAAGGTCGGGTGAACACTGAAGCTTTCTTT

J gene: TRBJ1-1
D gene: -
CDR3 length: 15
clone size: -
V gene: TRBV5-1
CDR3 protein: CASSLIAKGNTEAFF
CDR3 DNA: TGCGCCAGCAGCTTGATAGCGAAGGGGAACACTGAAGCTTTCTTT

J gene: TRBJ2-7
D gene: TRBD1
CDR3 length: 15
clone size: -
V gene: TRBV7-9
CDR3 protein: CASSPLLGQTYEQYF
CDR3 DNA: TGTGCCAGCAGTCCCCTCCTGGGACAGACATACGAGCAGTACTTC

J gene: TRBJ1-1
D gene: -
CDR3 length: 13
clone size: -
V gene: TRBV2
CDR3 protein: CASSALAVRGAFF
CDR3 DNA: TGTGCCAGCAGTGCTTTGGCGGTACGTGGCGCTTTCTTT

J gene: TRBJ2-3
D gene: -
CDR3 length: 17
clone size: -
V gene: TRBV21-1
CDR3 protein: CASSKGVWEIGSDTQYF
CDR3 DNA: TGTGCCAGCAGCAAAGGGGTGTGGGAAATAGGCTCGGATACGCAGTATTTT

J gene: TRBJ1-5
D gene: TRBD1
CDR3 length: 16
clone size: once
V gene: TRBV23-1
CDR3 protein: CASSHPGGDRDQPQHF
CDR3 DNA: TGCGCCAGCAGTCATCCAGGAGGGGACAGGGATCAGCCCCAGCATTTT

J gene: TRBJ1-1
D gene: -
CDR3 length: 13
clone size: -
V gene: TRBV4-1
CDR3 protein: CASSPDKNTEAFF
CDR3 DNA: TGCGCCAGCAGCCCGGACAAGAACACTGAAGCTTTCTTT

J gene: TRBJ2-2
D gene: TRBD2
CDR3 length: 18
clone size: -
V gene: TRBV28
CDR3 protein: CASSSVLAGLTNTGELFF
CDR3 DNA: TGTGCCAGCAGTTCCGTACTAGCGGGGCTCACGAACACCGGGGAGCTGTTTTTT

J gene: TRBJ1-6
D gene: -
CDR3 length: 13
clone size: -
V gene: TRBV20-1
CDR3 protein: CSASGVNNSPLHF
CDR3 DNA: TGCAGTGCTAGTGGGGTGAATAATTCACCCCTCCACTTT

J gene: TRBJ2-7
D gene: TRBD1
CDR3 length: 16
clone size: -
V gene: TRBV6-2/TRBV6-3
CDR3 protein: CASSYPDRGRPYEQYF
CDR3 DNA: TGTGCCAGCAGTTATCCGGACAGGGGGCGCCCCTACGAGCAGTACTTC

J gene: TRBJ1-6
D gene: TRBD1
CDR3 length: 15
clone size: -
V gene: TRBV6-6
CDR3 protein: CASSWRTGRDSPLHF
CDR3 DNA: TGTGCCAGCAGTTGGAGGACAGGGAGGGATTCACCCCTCCACTTT

J gene: TRBJ1-2
D gene: TRBD1
CDR3 length: 14
clone size: -
V gene: TRBV19
CDR3 protein: CASSMYRGNYGYTF
CDR3 DNA: TGTGCCAGTAGTATGTACAGGGGGAACTATGGCTACACCTTC

J gene: TRBJ2-1
D gene: TRBD1
CDR3 length: 15
clone size: -
V gene: TRBV5-1
CDR3 protein: CASSTPGQGYNEQFF
CDR3 DNA: TGCGCCAGCAGCACCCCGGGACAGGGATACAATGAGCAGTTCTTC

J gene: TRBJ2-1
D gene: -
CDR3 length: 14
clone size: -
V gene: TRBV9
CDR3 protein: CASSVGTAYNEQFF
CDR3 DNA: TGTGCCAGCAGCGTAGGGACAGCATACAATGAGCAGTTCTTC

J gene: TRBJ1-1
D gene: -
CDR3 length: 12
clone size: -
V gene: TRBV10-2
CDR3 protein: CASSAQGVEAFF
CDR3 DNA: TGCGCCAGCAGTGCGCAGGGAGTTGAAGCTTTCTTT

J gene: TRBJ1-4
D gene: TRBD1
CDR3 length: 15
clone size: -
V gene: TRBV6-5
CDR3 protein: CASSLTGQGVEKLFF
CDR3 DNA: TGTGCCAGCAGTTTAACGGGACAGGGAGTTGAAAAACTGTTTTTT

J gene: TRBJ1-3
D gene: TRBD1
CDR3 length: 13
clone size: once
V gene: TRBV2
CDR3 protein: CASSQGEGNTIYF
CDR3 DNA: TGTGCCAGCAGCCAGGGGGAAGGAAACACCATATATTTT

J gene: TRBJ1-4
D gene: -
CDR3 length: 13
clone size: -
V gene: TRBV6-4
CDR3 protein: CASSVSRDEKLFF
CDR3 DNA: TGTGCCAGCAGTGTATCCAGAGACGAAAAACTGTTTTTT

J gene: TRBJ1-2
D gene: TRBD1
CDR3 length: 16
clone size: -
V gene: TRBV5-4
CDR3 protein: CASSFPGQGANYGYTF
CDR3 DNA: TGTGCCAGCAGCTTTCCGGGACAGGGTGCTAACTATGGCTACACCTTC

J gene: TRBJ1-5
D gene: -
CDR3 length: 16
clone size: -
V gene: TRBV5-1
CDR3 protein: CASSLDGGGGNQPQHF
CDR3 DNA: TGCGCCAGCAGCTTGGACGGGGGCGGGGGCAATCAGCCCCAGCATTTT

J gene: TRBJ1-2
D gene: -
CDR3 length: 15
clone size: few
V gene: TRBV9
CDR3 protein: CASSVDPALAGGYTF
CDR3 DNA: TGTGCCAGCAGCGTCGATCCAGCCCTGGCTGGGGGCTACACCTTC

J gene: TRBJ2-7
D gene: TRBD2
CDR3 length: 18
clone size: -
V gene: TRBV19
CDR3 protein: CASSPQVGASGAPYEQYF
CDR3 DNA: TGTGCCAGTAGTCCTCAAGTGGGAGCTAGCGGGGCTCCCTACGAGCAGTACTTC

J gene: TRBJ2-2
D gene: TRBD2
CDR3 length: 14
clone size: -
V gene: TRBV19
CDR3 protein: CASRAPAGRGELFF
CDR3 DNA: TGTGCCAGTAGGGCTCCAGCGGGGCGCGGGGAGCTGTTTTTT

J gene: TRBJ1-5
D gene: -
CDR3 length: 16
clone size: -
V gene: TRBV27
CDR3 protein: CASSPRAVLIGQPQHF
CDR3 DNA: TGTGCCAGCAGCCCCCGGGCAGTACTTATCGGTCAGCCCCAGCATTTT

J gene: TRBJ2-3
D gene: TRBD2
CDR3 length: 16
clone size: -
V gene: TRBV24-1
CDR3 protein: CATSEADGGATDTQYF
CDR3 DNA: TGTGCCACCAGTGAGGCCGACGGGGGGGCCACAGATACGCAGTATTTT

J gene: TRBJ2-7
D gene: TRBD2
CDR3 length: 13
clone size: few
V gene: TRBV30
CDR3 protein: CAFTGLAGYEQYF
CDR3 DNA: TGTGCCTTCACTGGACTAGCGGGGTACGAGCAGTACTTC

J gene: TRBJ1-1
D gene: -
CDR3 length: 14
clone size: -
V gene: TRBV5-1
CDR3 protein: CASSLLAMNTEAFF
CDR3 DNA: TGCGCCAGCAGCCTGCTCGCAATGAACACTGAAGCTTTCTTT

J gene: TRBJ2-3
D gene: -
CDR3 length: 13
clone size: -
V gene: TRBV6-6
CDR3 protein: CASSYSMDSTQYF
CDR3 DNA: TGTGCCAGCAGTTACTCGATGGACAGTACGCAGTATTTT

J gene: TRBJ2-1
D gene: TRBD2
CDR3 length: 17
clone size: -
V gene: TRBV4-2
CDR3 protein: CASSRSGGGSSYNEQFF
CDR3 DNA: TGTGCCAGCAGTCGCAGCGGGGGGGGAAGCTCCTACAATGAGCAGTTCTTC

J gene: TRBJ1-1
D gene: -
CDR3 length: 13
clone size: -
V gene: TRBV14
CDR3 protein: CASSQLIQGEAFF
CDR3 DNA: TGTGCCAGCAGCCAATTAATACAGGGTGAAGCTTTCTTT

J gene: TRBJ1-6
D gene: TRBD1
CDR3 length: 15
clone size: -
V gene: TRBV6-6
CDR3 protein: CASSRDSSYNSPLHF
CDR3 DNA: TGTGCCAGCAGTAGGGACAGCTCCTATAATTCACCCCTCCACTTT

J gene: TRBJ2-1
D gene: TRBD1
CDR3 length: 13
clone size: -
V gene: TRBV30
CDR3 protein: CAWDRGGTNEQFF
CDR3 DNA: TGTGCCTGGGACAGGGGGGGTACAAATGAGCAGTTCTTC

J gene: TRBJ1-5
D gene: -
CDR3 length: 13
clone size: once
V gene: TRBV19
CDR3 protein: CASSGQQNQPQHF
CDR3 DNA: TGTGCCAGTAGCGGACAGCAAAATCAGCCCCAGCATTTT

J gene: TRBJ1-4
D gene: -
CDR3 length: 14
clone size: -
V gene: TRBV19
CDR3 protein: CASYDGAANEKLFF
CDR3 DNA: TGTGCCAGTTACGATGGGGCTGCTAATGAAAAACTGTTTTTT

J gene: TRBJ2-4
D gene: -
CDR3 length: 18
clone size: -
V gene: TRBV7-8
CDR3 protein: CASSLAPGYILAKNIQYF
CDR3 DNA: TGTGCCAGCAGCTTAGCCCCCGGATACATACTAGCCAAAAACATTCAGTACTTC

J gene: TRBJ1-1
D gene: -
CDR3 length: 13
clone size: -
V gene: TRBV12-3/TRBV12-4
CDR3 protein: CASSLAARAEAFF
CDR3 DNA: TGTGCCAGCAGTTTAGCTGCTCGGGCTGAAGCTTTCTTT

J gene: TRBJ2-2
D gene: TRBD1
CDR3 length: 16
clone size: -
V gene: TRBV4-3
CDR3 protein: CASSQPRDSYTGELFF
CDR3 DNA: TGCGCCAGCAGCCAGCCCCGGGACAGTTACACCGGGGAGCTGTTTTTT

J gene: TRBJ2-3
D gene: TRBD1
CDR3 length: 15
clone size: once
V gene: TRBV4-1
CDR3 protein: CASSQGATGKDTQYF
CDR3 DNA: TGCGCCAGCAGCCAAGGGGCGACAGGGAAAGATACGCAGTATTTT

J gene: TRBJ2-7
D gene: -
CDR3 length: 14
clone size: once
V gene: TRBV7-2
CDR3 protein: CASSGRTAVDEQYF
CDR3 DNA: TGTGCCAGCAGCGGAAGGACAGCCGTCGACGAGCAGTACTTC

J gene: TRBJ1-2
D gene: TRBD1
CDR3 length: 13
clone size: -
V gene: TRBV19
CDR3 protein: CASRRQGFYGYTF
CDR3 DNA: TGTGCCAGTAGGAGACAGGGGTTCTATGGCTACACCTTC

J gene: TRBJ2-3
D gene: TRBD1
CDR3 length: 15
clone size: -
V gene: TRBV3-1/TRBV3-2
CDR3 protein: CASSPTGSLGDTQYF
CDR3 DNA: TGTGCCAGCAGCCCGACAGGGTCGTTAGGAGATACGCAGTATTTT

J gene: TRBJ1-5
D gene: TRBD1
CDR3 length: 15
clone size: few
V gene: TRBV15
CDR3 protein: CATSSSGQGSQPQHF
CDR3 DNA: TGTGCCACCAGCAGTTCGGGACAGGGATCTCAGCCCCAGCATTTT

J gene: TRBJ2-5
D gene: -
CDR3 length: 13
clone size: -
V gene: TRBV2
CDR3 protein: CASSGGRQETQYF
CDR3 DNA: TGTGCCAGCAGTGGCGGACGCCAAGAGACCCAGTACTTC

J gene: TRBJ1-3
D gene: -
CDR3 length: 16
clone size: -
V gene: TRBV19
CDR3 protein: CASSLQGRSSGNTIYF
CDR3 DNA: TGTGCCAGTAGCCTACAGGGTAGAAGCTCTGGAAACACCATATATTTT

J gene: TRBJ1-2
D gene: -
CDR3 length: 10
clone size: -
V gene: TRBV20-1
CDR3 protein: CSARIGGYTF
CDR3 DNA: TGCAGTGCTAGAATAGGCGGCTACACCTTC

J gene: TRBJ2-1
D gene: -
CDR3 length: 19
clone size: -
V gene: TRBV5-6
CDR3 protein: CASRRRGAYHSSSYNEQFF
CDR3 DNA: TGTGCCAGCAGGAGACGGGGGGCCTATCACTCCAGCTCCTACAATGAGCAGTTCTTC

J gene: TRBJ2-5
D gene: -
CDR3 length: 14
clone size: -
V gene: TRBV27
CDR3 protein: CASSLIGTEETQYF
CDR3 DNA: TGTGCCAGCAGTTTGATCGGGACGGAAGAGACCCAGTACTTC

J gene: TRBJ2-2
D gene: -
CDR3 length: 16
clone size: -
V gene: TRBV5-1
CDR3 protein: CASSLEGSLIFGELFF
CDR3 DNA: TGCGCCAGCAGCTTGGAGGGGAGTCTCATTTTTGGGGAGCTGTTTTTT

J gene: TRBJ1-2
D gene: TRBD1
CDR3 length: 14
clone size: -
V gene: TRBV29-1
CDR3 protein: CSVEDGDRDYGYTF
CDR3 DNA: TGCAGCGTTGAAGATGGAGACAGGGACTATGGCTACACCTTC

J gene: TRBJ2-1
D gene: -
CDR3 length: 13
clone size: -
V gene: TRBV5-1
CDR3 protein: CASSLFREIEQFF
CDR3 DNA: TGCGCCAGCAGCTTGTTCAGGGAAATTGAGCAGTTCTTC

J gene: TRBJ2-7
D gene: -
CDR3 length: 11
clone size: -
V gene: TRBV3-1/TRBV3-2
CDR3 protein: CASSQKIEQYF
CDR3 DNA: TGTGCCAGCAGCCAGAAAATTGAGCAGTACTTC

J gene: TRBJ1-1
D gene: -
CDR3 length: 17
clone size: -
V gene: TRBV12-2
CDR3 protein: CASRSTIPGPGSCAAFF
CDR3 DNA: TGTGCAAGTCGCTCGACCATCCCTGGCCCGGGATCATGCGCAGCTTTCTTT

J gene: TRBJ2-7
D gene: TRBD1
CDR3 length: 19
clone size: -
V gene: TRBV5-3
CDR3 protein: CARSLLDRPGPWTTYEQYF
CDR3 DNA: TGTGCCAGAAGCCTGTTGGACAGGCCGGGCCCCTGGACAACCTACGAGCAGTACTTC

J gene: TRBJ1-1
D gene: -
CDR3 length: 14
clone size: once
V gene: TRBV5-1
CDR3 protein: CASSLRQGRSEAFF
CDR3 DNA: TGCGCCAGCAGCTTGAGGCAGGGGCGATCTGAAGCTTTCTTT

J gene: TRBJ2-5
D gene: TRBD1
CDR3 length: 13
clone size: -
V gene: TRBV6-5
CDR3 protein: CAGGTGVGETQYF
CDR3 DNA: TGTGCCGGGGGGACAGGGGTAGGGGAGACCCAGTACTTC